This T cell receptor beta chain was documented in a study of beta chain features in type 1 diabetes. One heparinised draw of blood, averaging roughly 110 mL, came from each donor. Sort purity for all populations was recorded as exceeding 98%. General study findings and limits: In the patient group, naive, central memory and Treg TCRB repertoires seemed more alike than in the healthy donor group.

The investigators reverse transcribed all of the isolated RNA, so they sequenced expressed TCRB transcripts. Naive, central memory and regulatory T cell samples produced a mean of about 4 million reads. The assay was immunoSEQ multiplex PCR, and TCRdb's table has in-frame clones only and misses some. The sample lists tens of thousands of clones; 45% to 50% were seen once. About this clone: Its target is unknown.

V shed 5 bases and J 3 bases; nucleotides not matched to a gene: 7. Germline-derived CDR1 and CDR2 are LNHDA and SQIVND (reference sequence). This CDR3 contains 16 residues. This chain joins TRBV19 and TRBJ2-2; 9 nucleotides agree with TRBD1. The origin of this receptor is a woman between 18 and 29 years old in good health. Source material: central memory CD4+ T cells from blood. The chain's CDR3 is CASSSQGAGDTGELFF. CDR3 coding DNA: TGTGCCAGTAGTTCACAGGGGGCGGGGGACACCGGGGAGCTGTTTTTT. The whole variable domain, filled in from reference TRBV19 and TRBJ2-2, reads DGGITQSPKYLFRKEGQNVTLSCEQNLNHDAMYWYRQDPGQGLRLIYYSQIVNDFQKGDIAEGYSVSREKKESFPLTVTSAQKNPTAFYLCASSSQGAGDTGELFFGEGSRLTVL.